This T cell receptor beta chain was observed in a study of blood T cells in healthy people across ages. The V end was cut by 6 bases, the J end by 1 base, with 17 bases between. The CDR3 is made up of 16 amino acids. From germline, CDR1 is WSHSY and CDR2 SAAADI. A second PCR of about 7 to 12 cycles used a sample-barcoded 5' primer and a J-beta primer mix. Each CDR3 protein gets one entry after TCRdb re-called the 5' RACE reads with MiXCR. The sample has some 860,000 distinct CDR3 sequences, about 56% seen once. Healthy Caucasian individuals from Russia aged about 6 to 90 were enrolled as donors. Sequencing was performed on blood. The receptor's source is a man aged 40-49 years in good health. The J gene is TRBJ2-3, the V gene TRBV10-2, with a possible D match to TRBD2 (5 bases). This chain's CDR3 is CASRKRQSSGTDTQYF. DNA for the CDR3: TGCGCCAGCAGGAAGCGGCAAAGCTCGGGCACAGATACGCAGTATTTT.